This T cell receptor beta chain was sequenced during a study of regulatory T cells in long-lasting Graves disease. Researchers made TCR beta libraries by using iRepertoire HTBI primers and running Arm-PCR on CDR3 regions. TCRdb processed the multiplex PCR reads anew with MiXCR; each CDR3 protein has one entry. The repertoire holds more than 350,000 distinct CDR3 sequences, roughly a fifth seen once, with roughly an eighth in the top ten. General study results and limits: Clonotypes that were public and shared totalled a few thousand in persistent patients versus around 1,000 in new patients. Accuracy may have suffered from the small sample size. TCR diversity was lower in persistent than newly diagnosed Graves' disease.

This clonotype was seen only a few times. Antigen specificity is unknown. V shed 3 bases, J shed 4 bases, and the junction held 6 bases outside the gene matches. CDR1 and CDR2 from the germline V gene are LNHDA and SQIVND (reference sequence). There are 15 residues in the CDR3. Regarding time point: persistent/refractory GD, antithyroid drugs over 5 years with positive TRAb. PBMC-derived RNA was used for the TCR library. The sequenced sample was peripheral blood mononuclear cells (PBMCs), obtained when the disease was refractory, from a patient treated with antithyroid drugs. The receptor was derived from a female donor with Graves disease. J is TRBJ2-5 and V is TRBV19; 9 bases are shared with TRBD1. The CDR3 coding sequence is TGTGCCAGTAGTATCGACAGGGGGAGAAGAGAGACCCAGTACTTC. It specifies CASSIDRGRRETQYF.